This section outlines one T cell receptor (beta chain) sequence together with its context. Its antigen is currently unknown. This CDR3 is built from 10 residues. Germline-derived CDR1 and CDR2 are LNHDA and SQIVND (reference sequence). Trimming removed 6 bases from V and 3 bases from J, with 0 bases in between. TCRdb keeps only in-frame clones here, not all; method: immunoSEQ multiplex PCR. The repertoire holds 100,000 to 150,000 clones, approximately 90% seen once, with roughly 6.9% in the top ten. The data stem from a study of T cell responses to AZD1222 COVID-19 vaccine. The study's findings and limits: Only after the peak T cell response were repertoires sampled. Recipients of two AZD1222 doses showed rising Spike-specific TCR breadth and depth.

The TCR originated in an adult who received the AZD1222 COVID-19 vaccine. This chain joins TRBV19 and TRBJ1-5; D not resolved. This specimen consisted of peripheral blood, obtained 28 days after the second AZD1222 dose. The CDR3 DNA follows: TGTGCCAGTAGCAATCAGCCCCAGCATTTT. Protein: CASSNQPQHF.